This TCR beta chain was profiled in a study of T cell responses to AZD1222 COVID-19 vaccine. Study-level results: Receipt of two AZD1222 doses was followed by a rise in Spike-specific TCR breadth and depth. Seropositivity was recorded at baseline in only six AZD1222 recipients. Vaccine-associated CD4 TCRs ranged over spike, dominating at 160-218 and 743-854. There were mostly white British donors and more females than males, and clonal diversity was possibly underestimated.

Comment on this clone: Its specificity is not known.

V was pared by 3 bases and J by 4 bases, with 9 bases between. Germline loops: CDR1 MDHEN, CDR2 SYDVKM. CDR3 length: 13 amino acids. Only in-frame clones appear in the TCRdb table, and some are missing; sequencing was by immunoSEQ multiplex PCR. The sample yields around 85,000 clones, around 86% seen once. The J gene is TRBJ1-2, the V gene TRBV28; D gene uncertain. This clonotype was sampled from an adult in good health. Sequencing used peripheral blood, obtained on day 0 of AZD1222 vaccination. The CDR3 sequence: CASSFQNLYGYTF. CDR3 DNA sequence: TGTGCCAGCAGTTTTCAAAACCTCTATGGCTACACCTTC.